These T cell receptor beta chains were read from a single sample in a study of identical twins. TCRdb used MiXCR to reprocess the 5' RACE reads, holding one entry per CDR3 protein. The sample holds approximately 260,000 distinct CDR3 sequences, 11% to 15% seen once. Specimen: memory (CD45RO+) T cells sorted from blood. Receptors originate from a woman younger than 35 in good health. Each CDR3 is given with its conserved first and last residue. Fields, in order: J gene, clone size, CDR3 length, D gene, V gene, CDR3 protein, CDR3 DNA. A D gene is named only where the DNA matches it firmly. Only some rows state a clone size, as once, few, many or a class for expanded clones.

TRBJ1-2,few,13,.,TRBV27,CASSGSVNYGYTF,TGTGCCAGCAGTGGGTCAGTTAACTATGGCTACACCTTC
TRBJ1-2,many,13,TRBD1,TRBV6-6,CASSQGADYGYTF,TGTGCCAGCAGTCAGGGGGCTGACTATGGCTACACCTTC
TRBJ2-2,few,14,.,TRBV18,CASSLSTNTGELFF,TGTGCCAGCTCGTTAAGCACGAACACCGGGGAGCTGTTTTTT
TRBJ2-3,few,14,TRBD2,TRBV7-3,CASSPGLAVDTQYF,TGTGCCAGCAGCCCCGGACTAGCGGTAGATACGCAGTATTTT
TRBJ2-4,.,14,.,TRBV30,CAWSMKGGENIQYF,TGTGCCTGGAGTATGAAGGGGGGAGAAAACATTCAGTACTTC
TRBJ2-5,few,17,TRBD2,TRBV7-9,CASSKGLAGGPKETQYF,TGTGCCAGCAGCAAGGGACTAGCGGGGGGACCCAAAGAGACCCAGTACTTC
TRBJ2-3,many,17,TRBD2,TRBV11-2,CASSPGLAVRTTDTQYF,TGTGCCAGCAGCCCCGGACTAGCGGTCCGGACCACAGATACGCAGTATTTT
TRBJ2-1,few,15,.,TRBV20-1,CSATSRLSGRKEQFF,TGCAGTGCGACCAGCAGGTTGAGTGGCCGGAAGGAGCAGTTCTTC
TRBJ2-3,many,16,TRBD2,TRBV6-4,CASSDPGRGDGDTQYF,TGTGCCAGCAGTGACCCCGGGAGGGGCGACGGGGATACGCAGTATTTT
TRBJ2-7,few,13,.,TRBV12-3/TRBV12-4,CASSLVGVDEQYF,TGTGCCAGCAGTTTAGTGGGGGTTGACGAGCAGTACTTC
TRBJ2-2,.,15,.,TRBV7-2,CASSLVRANTGELFF,TGTGCCAGCAGCTTAGTACGGGCGAACACCGGGGAGCTGTTTTTT